A single sample is the source of the 17 T cell receptor beta chains below, sequenced in a study of T cells in women clearing cervical HPV infection. Clones were read by immunoSEQ multiplex PCR, and TCRdb kept only the in-frame ones, dropping some. Here the sample table reports about 40,000 clones. Sequenced: blood buffy coat. The receptors shown here come from a woman aged 18 to 75 with a cervical HPV16 infection that either progressed to CIN3+ or cleared (not recorded which).

Notes on this clone: Read coverage stops 3 residues before the CDR3 terminus; the germline J gene supplies the remainder. The chain recombines TRBV5-1 with TRBJ2-3, with D possibly being TRBD1 (7 bases). Germline assignment: CDR1 SGHRS and CDR2 YFSETQ. The V gene lost 0 bases and the J gene lost 4 bases, with 12 bases spanning the gap. The CDR3 spans 15 residues. The sequenced part of the CDR3 DNA is TGCGCCAGCAGCTTGGGACAGGGAGGCGCAGATACG. This codes for CASSLGQGGADT. The CDR3 reads in full as CASSLGQGGADTQYF.

Comments on this clone: The read stops 3 residues short of the end of the CDR3; the missing end is completed from the germline J gene. The V and J genes are TRBV19 and TRBJ1-5, with 8 bases matching TRBD1. This CDR3 contains 15 residues. Germline CDR1 is LNHDA and CDR2 is SQIVND (reference sequence). V lost 4 bases to trimming and J lost 9 bases; unmatched junction nucleotides: 11. The CDR3 protein is CASSTVGTGTWPQHF. The CDR3 DNA, read in part, is TGTGCCAGTAGTACCGTAGGGACAGGAACATGGCCC.

About this clone itself: Sequencing ends 3 residues short of the CDR3 end; the germline J gene provides the rest. This chain connects TRBV12-5 to TRBJ2-5, with 9 bases identical to TRBD2. The CDR3 totals 16 residues. Trimming took 1 base from V and 5 from J; bases not matched to a gene: 8. Germline lookup yields CDR1 LGHNT and CDR2 FRNRAP. CDR3 DNA (partial): TGTGCTAGTGGTTTGGGTAGCGGGAGCCTTCGGGAGACC. Protein product: CASGLGSGSLRET. The whole CDR3 reads CASGLGSGSLRETQYF.

Concerning this clone: The read terminates 3 residues ahead of where the CDR3 ends, so the germline J gene completes it. The rearrangement uses TRBV18 and TRBJ1-1; a weak D match, TRBD1 (5 bases). V dropped 0 bases and J dropped 5 bases, with 16 bases sitting between them. Germline-derived CDR1 and CDR2 are KGHSH and LQKENI. This CDR3 has 16 amino acids. CDR3 loop: CASSPPVSAGWTEAFF. The DNA read from the CDR3 is TGTGCCAGCTCACCACCGGTGTCAGCAGGGTGGACTGAA.

With regard to this clone: Read sequence stops 3 residues before the CDR3 end, and the germline J gene provides the missing end. The rearrangement links TRBV7-3 to TRBJ1-2; 9 positions agree with TRBD1. Trimming removed 5 bases from V and 4 bases from J; junction bases left unmatched: 8. Germline-derived CDR1 and CDR2 are SGHTA and FQGTGA. The CDR3 extends over 15 amino acids. The CDR3 protein is CASSPGQGYTYGYTF. CDR3 DNA, as far as it was read: TGTGCCAGCAGCCCAGGACAGGGGTATACCTATGGC.

Note on this clone: The CDR3 end lies 3 residues beyond the end of the read and is filled in from the germline J gene. The J gene is TRBJ1-4, the V gene TRBV7-3, with a tentative D call TRBD1 (5 bases). Trimming removed 5 bases from V and 7 bases from J, with 20 bases in between. Per the germline V gene, CDR1 is SGHTA and CDR2 is FQGTGA. This CDR3 spans 16 amino acids. CDR3 residues: CASSTWGGAEGEKLFF. The sequenced part of the CDR3 DNA is TGTGCCAGCAGCACATGGGGGGGAGCAGAAGGTGAAAAA.

Of note for this clone: The read finishes 3 residues shy of the CDR3 end, and the germline J gene is used to complete it. V gene TRBV2 combines with J gene TRBJ2-7; tentatively, D is TRBD1 (7 bases). CDR1 and CDR2 from the germline V gene are SNHLY and FYNNEI. The V and J ends lost 8 bases and 4 bases respectively, with 18 bases between them. The CDR3 runs 14 residues. The CDR3 spells CASLEGAGGYEQYF. The covered CDR3 bases are TGTGCCAGCCTCGAGGGGGCAGGGGGGTACGAG. Based on the CDR3 plus reference TRBV2 and TRBJ2-7, the full variable domain is EPEVTQTPSHQVTQMGQEVILRCVPISNHLYFYWYRQILGQKVEFLVSFYNNEISEKSEIFDDQFSVERPDGSNFTLKIRSTKLEDSAMYFCASLEGAGGYEQYFGPGTRLTVT.

About this clone: The read terminates 3 residues ahead of where the CDR3 ends, so the germline J gene completes it. The J gene is TRBJ1-1, the V gene TRBV30; D gene ambiguous. Per germline, CDR1 GTSNPN and CDR2 SVGIG (reference sequence). The length of the CDR3 is 13 residues. V was cut by 2 bases and J by 1 base, with 8 bases left in between. CDR3 DNA (partial): TGTGCCTGGAGTACTGCCGGGAACACTGAA. It specifies CAWSTAGNTE. The full CDR3 sequence reads CAWSTAGNTEAFF. The complete variable domain, with remaining parts taken from reference TRBV30 and TRBJ1-1, reads SQTIHQWPATLVQPVGSPLSLECTVEGTSNPNLYWYRQAAGRGLQLLFYSVGIGQISSEVPQNLSASRPQDRQFILSSKKLLLSDSGFYLCAWSTAGNTEAFFGQGTRLTVV.

About this clone itself: The read finishes 3 residues shy of the CDR3 end, and the germline J gene is used to complete it. The chain is built from TRBV23-1 and TRBJ2-5, with 7 bases lining up with TRBD1. TRBV23-1 falls under the ORF class, with uncertain function. With V trimmed by 9 bases and J by 2 bases, 9 bases remained unmatched. The CDR3 loop spans 14 amino acids. The CDR3 protein is CARGPGQSQETQYF. Incomplete CDR3 DNA: TGCGCCAGGGGGCCGGGACAGTCTCAAGAGACC.

On this clone itself: The read ends 3 residues before the CDR3 terminus; that terminus is restored from the germline J gene. The chain couples TRBV20-1 to TRBJ2-3; the match to TRBD2 covers 13 bases. Germline CDR1 DFQATT, CDR2 SNEGSKA (reference sequence). With V trimmed by 6 bases and J by 0 bases, 6 bases remained unmatched. This CDR3 has 16 amino acids. The CDR3 here is CSAGGLAGTSTDTQYF. Incomplete CDR3 DNA: TGCAGTGCGGGGGGACTAGCGGGGACTAGCACAGATACG.

On this clone itself: The CDR3 goes on 3 residues after the read ends, and that part is filled in from the germline J gene. The chain couples TRBV5-1 to TRBJ2-3; 11 bases are shared with TRBD2. The CDR3 extends over 18 amino acids. The trim removed 2 bases at V and 0 bases at J, leaving 8 bases unmatched. CDR1 and CDR2 from the germline V gene are SGHRS and YFSETQ. Partial CDR3 DNA: TGCGCCAGCAGCTTAGCTAGCGGGGGGATTGCTAGCACAGATACG. Its protein product is CASSLASGGIASTDT. The whole CDR3 sequence reads CASSLASGGIASTDTQYF.

Regarding this clone: The CDR3 is cut off 3 residues early in the read; its end comes from the germline J gene. The V gene is TRBV5-1, the J gene TRBJ1-1, with a weak D call TRBD1 (5 bases). This CDR3 region has 13 residues. V was pared by 7 bases and J by 5 bases, with 15 bases between. Germline assignment: CDR1 SGHRS and CDR2 YFSETQ. CDR3 DNA (partial): TGCGCCAGCCTTCGTCAGGGTGGTACTGAA. Protein sequence: CASLRQGGTE. The full CDR3 protein is CASLRQGGTEAFF.

Turning to this clone: Coverage ceases 3 residues before the CDR3 finishes, and the germline J gene fills in the end. The chain has TRBV10-2 and TRBJ2-5; D may be TRBD2 (6 bases). The V and J ends lost 3 bases and 0 bases respectively, with 11 bases between them. The germline CDR1 and CDR2 sequences are WSHSY and SAAADI. There are 15 residues in the CDR3. CDR3 DNA, as far as it was read: TGCGCCAGCAGTGATAGCGGTGTGTACCAAGAGACC. It codes for CASSDSGVYQET. The whole CDR3 sequence reads CASSDSGVYQETQYF.

Concerning this clone itself: The read terminates 3 residues ahead of where the CDR3 ends, so the germline J gene completes it. The chain carries TRBV5-1 and TRBJ2-3; 8 bases map to TRBD1. Germline V lookup: CDR1 SGHRS, CDR2 YFSETQ. The CDR3 is made up of 15 amino acids. J gave up 1 base and V 4 bases, and 5 bases lay outside the gene matches. The CDR3 loop reads CASSPDRARTDTQYF. CDR3 DNA (partial): TGCGCCAGCAGCCCGGACAGGGCTCGCACAGATACG.

For this clone: With the read ending 3 residues before the CDR3 end, the germline J gene is used to fill in that end. This chain uses TRBV14 with TRBJ2-5; D is unresolved. V shed 1 base and J shed 0 bases, with 9 bases lying between them. Germline V gene lookup returns CDR1 SGHDN and CDR2 FVKESK. The CDR3 loop spans 15 amino acids. The CDR3 loop reads CASSQVWQYQETQYF. CDR3 DNA (partial): TGTGCCAGCAGCCAAGTCTGGCAGTACCAAGAGACC.

Concerning this clone: The missing CDR3 end, 3 residues past where the read stops, is filled in from the germline J gene. The genes are TRBV7-8 and TRBJ2-3; tentatively, D is TRBD1 (5 bases). The germline CDR1 and CDR2 sequences are SGHVS and FQNEAQ. This CDR3 comprises 15 residues. V gave up 0 bases and J gave up 2 bases, with 9 bases separating them. The covered CDR3 bases are TGTGCCAGCAGCTTAGCGGGGCAGACCACAGATACG. Its translation is CASSLAGQTTDT. The entire CDR3 reads CASSLAGQTTDTQYF.

On this clone itself: The observed sequence ends 3 residues before the CDR3 terminus, with the missing tail filled in from the germline J gene. This sequence joins TRBV6-1 and TRBJ1-5, with TRBD1 matching over 7 bases. Unmatched junction bases numbered 6, after V lost 4 bases and J lost 6 bases. In germline, CDR1 is MNHNS, CDR2 SASEGT. The CDR3 has 14 residues. The CDR3 is CASSAVQGSQPQHF. The part of the CDR3 DNA that was read is TGTGCCAGCAGTGCGGTACAGGGGTCTCAGCCC.